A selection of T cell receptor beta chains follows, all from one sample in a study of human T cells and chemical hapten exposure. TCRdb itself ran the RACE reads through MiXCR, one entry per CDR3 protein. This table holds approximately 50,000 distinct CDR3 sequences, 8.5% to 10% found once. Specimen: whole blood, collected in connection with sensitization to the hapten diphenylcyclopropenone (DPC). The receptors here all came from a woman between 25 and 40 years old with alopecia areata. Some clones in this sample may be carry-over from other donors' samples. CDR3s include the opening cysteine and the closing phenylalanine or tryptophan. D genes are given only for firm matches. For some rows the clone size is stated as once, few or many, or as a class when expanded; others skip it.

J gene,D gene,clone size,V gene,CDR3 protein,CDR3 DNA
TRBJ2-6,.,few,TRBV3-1,CASSQGGPFEANVLTF,TGTGCCAGCAGCCAGGGTGGTCCGTTCGAGGCCAACGTCCTGACTTTC
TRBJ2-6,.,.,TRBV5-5,CASSSPGHQRGANVLTF,TGTGCCAGCAGCTCCCCCGGACACCAGAGAGGGGCCAACGTCCTGACTTTC
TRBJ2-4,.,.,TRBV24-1,CATSDRGRENIQYF,TGTGCCACCAGTGACAGGGGGCGGGAGAACATTCAGTACTTC
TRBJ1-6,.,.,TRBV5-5,CASSARGSSYNSPLHF,TGTGCCAGCAGCGCCAGGGGAAGCTCCTATAATTCACCCCTCCACTTT
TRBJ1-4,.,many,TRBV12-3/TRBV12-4,CASSLALTGRDNEKLFF,TGTGCCAGCAGTTTAGCGCTAACAGGCAGGGACAATGAAAAACTGTTTTTT
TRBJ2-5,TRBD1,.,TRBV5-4,CASSGWDRGLRETQYF,TGTGCCAGCTCAGGGTGGGACAGGGGGCTAAGAGAGACCCAGTACTTC
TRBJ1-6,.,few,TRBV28,CASRSGPVNSPLHF,TGTGCCAGCAGGTCGGGACCAGTAAACTCACCCCTCCACTTT
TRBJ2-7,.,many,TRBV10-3,CAISGNWSYEQYF,TGTGCCATCAGTGGGAACTGGTCCTACGAGCAGTACTTC
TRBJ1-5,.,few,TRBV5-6,CASSLGDNQPQHF,TGTGCCAGCAGCTTGGGGGACAATCAGCCCCAGCATTTT
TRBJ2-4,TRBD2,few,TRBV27,CASSPLPTGGGNIQYF,TGTGCCAGCAGCCCTCTCCCGACAGGCGGGGGGAACATTCAGTACTTC
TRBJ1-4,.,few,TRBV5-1,CASSLGDVGDNEKLFF,TGCGCCAGCAGCTTGGGTGATGTAGGGGATAATGAAAAACTGTTTTTT
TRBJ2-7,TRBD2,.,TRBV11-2,CASSWSGGAYEQYF,TGTGCCAGCAGCTGGAGCGGGGGGGCGTACGAGCAGTACTTC
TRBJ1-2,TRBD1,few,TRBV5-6,CASSLVNRGTNYGYTF,TGTGCCAGCAGCTTGGTTAACAGGGGAACTAACTATGGCTACACCTTC
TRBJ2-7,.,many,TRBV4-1,CASSQETGTSYEQYF,TGCGCCAGCAGCCAAGAGACGGGGACCTCCTACGAGCAGTACTTC
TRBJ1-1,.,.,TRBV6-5,CASSNGRRGTEAFF,TGTGCCAGCAGTAACGGACGACGAGGAACTGAAGCTTTCTTT
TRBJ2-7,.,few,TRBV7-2,CASSLGGTADYEQYF,TGTGCCAGCAGCTTGGGCGGGACGGCGGACTACGAGCAGTACTTC
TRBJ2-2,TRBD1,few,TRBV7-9,CASSRDRGYTGELFF,TGTGCCAGCAGCCGGGACAGGGGATACACCGGGGAGCTGTTTTTT
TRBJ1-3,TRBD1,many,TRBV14,CASSRDRGPGNTIYF,TGTGCCAGCAGCCGAGACAGGGGACCCGGAAACACCATATATTTT
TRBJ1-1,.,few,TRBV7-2,CASSCAGAFF,TGTGCCAGCAGCTGCGCGGGAGCTTTCTTT
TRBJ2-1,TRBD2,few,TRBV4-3,CASSRSGGANNEQFF,TGCGCCAGCAGCCGTAGCGGGGGGGCAAACAATGAGCAGTTCTTC
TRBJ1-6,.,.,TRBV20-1,CSALSPGGGGSPLHF,TGCAGTGCCCTTAGTCCGGGAGGGGGTGGATCACCCCTCCACTTT
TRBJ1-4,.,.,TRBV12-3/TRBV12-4,CASRDSPSEKLFF,TGTGCCAGTCGAGACAGCCCCTCCGAAAAACTGTTTTTT